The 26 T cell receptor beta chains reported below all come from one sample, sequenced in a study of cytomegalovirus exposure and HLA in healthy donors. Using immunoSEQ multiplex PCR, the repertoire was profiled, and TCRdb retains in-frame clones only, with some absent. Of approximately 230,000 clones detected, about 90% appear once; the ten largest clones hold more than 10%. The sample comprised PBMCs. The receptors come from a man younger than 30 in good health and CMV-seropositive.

The CDR3 DNA reads TGTGCCAGCAGCTCTGGGGGGGACGAGCAGTACTTC. It specifies CASSSGGDEQYF. V is TRBV11-2 and J is TRBJ2-7, with 7 bases fitting TRBD2. The junction had 2 bases not matched to a gene; V was cut back by 4 bases and J by 5 bases. CDR1 SGHAT and CDR2 FQNNGV come from the germline V gene. The CDR3 is 12 amino acids.

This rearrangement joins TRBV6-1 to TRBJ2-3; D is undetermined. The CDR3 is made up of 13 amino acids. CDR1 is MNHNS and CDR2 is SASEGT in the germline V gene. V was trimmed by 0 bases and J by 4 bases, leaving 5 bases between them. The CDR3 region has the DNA TGTGCCAGCAGTGAAGCGGCCGCAGATACGCAGTATTTT. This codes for CASSEAAADTQYF.

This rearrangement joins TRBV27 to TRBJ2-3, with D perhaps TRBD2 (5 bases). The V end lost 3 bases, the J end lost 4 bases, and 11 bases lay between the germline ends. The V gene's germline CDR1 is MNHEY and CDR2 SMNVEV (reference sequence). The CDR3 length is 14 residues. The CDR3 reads CASSFVAGADTQYF. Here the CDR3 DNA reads TGTGCCAGCAGTTTCGTAGCCGGGGCAGATACGCAGTATTTT.

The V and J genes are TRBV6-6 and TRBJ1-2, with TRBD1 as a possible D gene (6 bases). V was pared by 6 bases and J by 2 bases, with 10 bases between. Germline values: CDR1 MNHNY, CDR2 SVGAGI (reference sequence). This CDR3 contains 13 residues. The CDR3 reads CASSPDRNYGYTF. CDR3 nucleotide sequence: TGTGCCAGCAGCCCGGACAGAAACTATGGCTACACCTTC.

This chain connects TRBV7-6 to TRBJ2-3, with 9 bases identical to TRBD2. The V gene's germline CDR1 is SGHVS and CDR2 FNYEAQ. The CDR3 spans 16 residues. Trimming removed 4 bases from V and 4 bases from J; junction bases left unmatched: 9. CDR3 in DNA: TGTGCCAGCAGCTCCCTAGCGGGACGGCACCCAGATACGCAGTATTTT. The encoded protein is CASSSLAGRHPDTQYF.

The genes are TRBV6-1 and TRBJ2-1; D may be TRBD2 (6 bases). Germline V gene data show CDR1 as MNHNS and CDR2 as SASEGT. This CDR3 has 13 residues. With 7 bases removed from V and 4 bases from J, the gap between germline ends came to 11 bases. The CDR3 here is CASIGTLYNEQFF. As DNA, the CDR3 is TGTGCCAGCATTGGGACTTTATACAATGAGCAGTTCTTC.

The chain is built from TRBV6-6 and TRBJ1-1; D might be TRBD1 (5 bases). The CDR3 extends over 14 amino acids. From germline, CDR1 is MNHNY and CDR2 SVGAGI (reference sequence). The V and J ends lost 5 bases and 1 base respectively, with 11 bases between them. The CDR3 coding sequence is TGTGCCAGCAGTAACCGGGGGGGGAACACTGAAGCTTTCTTT. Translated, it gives CASSNRGGNTEAFF.

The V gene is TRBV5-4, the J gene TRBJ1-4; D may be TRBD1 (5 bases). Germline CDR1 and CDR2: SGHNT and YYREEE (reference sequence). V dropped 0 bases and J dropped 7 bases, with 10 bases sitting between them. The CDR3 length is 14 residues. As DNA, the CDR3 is TGTGCCAGCAGCTTGGCCCAGGGAACTGAAAAACTGTTTTTT. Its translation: CASSLAQGTEKLFF.

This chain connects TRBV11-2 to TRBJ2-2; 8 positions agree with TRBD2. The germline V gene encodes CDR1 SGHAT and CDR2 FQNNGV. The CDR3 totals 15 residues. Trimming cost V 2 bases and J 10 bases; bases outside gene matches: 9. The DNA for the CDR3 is TGTGCCAGCAGCTTAACGAGCGGGAGTCTAGTGGAGCTGTTTTTT. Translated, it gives CASSLTSGSLVELFF.

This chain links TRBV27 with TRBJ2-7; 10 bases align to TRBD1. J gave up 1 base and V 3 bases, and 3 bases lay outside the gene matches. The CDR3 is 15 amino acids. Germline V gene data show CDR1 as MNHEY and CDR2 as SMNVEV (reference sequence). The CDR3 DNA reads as TGTGCCAGCAGTTTGTCGGGACAGGGGTCCTACGAGCAGTACTTC. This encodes CASSLSGQGSYEQYF.

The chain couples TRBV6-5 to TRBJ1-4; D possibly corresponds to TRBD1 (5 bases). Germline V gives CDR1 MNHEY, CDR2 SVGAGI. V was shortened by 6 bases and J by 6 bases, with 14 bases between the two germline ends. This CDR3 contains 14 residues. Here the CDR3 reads CASREGRGYEKLFF. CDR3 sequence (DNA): TGTGCCAGCAGAGAGGGAAGGGGATATGAAAAACTGTTTTTT.

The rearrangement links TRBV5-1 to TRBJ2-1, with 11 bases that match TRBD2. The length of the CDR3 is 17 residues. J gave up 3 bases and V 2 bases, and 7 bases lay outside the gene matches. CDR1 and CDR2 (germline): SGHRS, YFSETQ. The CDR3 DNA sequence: TGCGCCAGCAGCTTTAAGGGACTAGCGGCTTTCTACAATGAGCAGTTCTTC. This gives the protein CASSFKGLAAFYNEQFF.

The CDR3 nucleotides read TGTGCCAGCAAAGGGCATTCCACGGGGGCGGGCGGGGATACGCAGTATTTT. The encoded protein is CASKGHSTGAGGDTQYF. The gene calls are TRBV2 and TRBJ2-3, with D possibly being TRBD1 or TRBD2 (6 bases each). The V end lost 7 bases, the J end lost 6 bases, and 26 bases lay between the germline ends. Germline V gives CDR1 SNHLY, CDR2 FYNNEI. The CDR3 loop spans 17 amino acids.

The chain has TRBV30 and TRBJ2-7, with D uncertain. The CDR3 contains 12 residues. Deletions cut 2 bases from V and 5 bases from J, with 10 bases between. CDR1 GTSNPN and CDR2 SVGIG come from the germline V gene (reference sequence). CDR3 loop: CAWSPRPHEQYF. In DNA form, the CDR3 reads TGTGCCTGGAGTCCCCGACCCCACGAGCAGTACTTC.

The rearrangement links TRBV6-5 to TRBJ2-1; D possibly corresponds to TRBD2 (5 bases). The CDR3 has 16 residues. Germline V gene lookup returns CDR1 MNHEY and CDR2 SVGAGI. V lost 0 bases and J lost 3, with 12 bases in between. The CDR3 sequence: CASSYSSGSIYNEQFF. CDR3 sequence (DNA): TGTGCCAGCAGTTACTCGAGTGGGAGTATCTACAATGAGCAGTTCTTC.

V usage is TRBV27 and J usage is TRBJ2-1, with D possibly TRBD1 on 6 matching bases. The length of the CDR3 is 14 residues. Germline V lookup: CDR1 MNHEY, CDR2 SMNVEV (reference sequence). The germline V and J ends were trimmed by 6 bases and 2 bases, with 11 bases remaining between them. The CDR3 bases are TGTGCCAGCAGGCAGGGGTTGGCCTACAATGAGCAGTTCTTC. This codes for CASRQGLAYNEQFF.

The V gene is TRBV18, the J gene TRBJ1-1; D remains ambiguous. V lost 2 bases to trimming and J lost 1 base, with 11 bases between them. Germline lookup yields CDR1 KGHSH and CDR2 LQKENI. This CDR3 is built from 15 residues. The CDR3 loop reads CASSPYQEANTEAFF. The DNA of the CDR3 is TGTGCCAGCTCACCATACCAGGAGGCGAACACTGAAGCTTTCTTT.

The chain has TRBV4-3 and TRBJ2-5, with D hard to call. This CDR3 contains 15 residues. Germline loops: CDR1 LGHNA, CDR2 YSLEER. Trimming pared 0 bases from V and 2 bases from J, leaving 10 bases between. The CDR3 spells CASSQEAVGQETQYF. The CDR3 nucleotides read TGCGCCAGCAGCCAAGAGGCTGTGGGACAAGAGACCCAGTACTTC.

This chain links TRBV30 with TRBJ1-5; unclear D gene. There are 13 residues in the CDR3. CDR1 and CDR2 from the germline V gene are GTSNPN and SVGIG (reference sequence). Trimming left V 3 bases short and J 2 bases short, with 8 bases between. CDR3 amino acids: CAWSGGGNQPQHF. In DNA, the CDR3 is TGTGCCTGGAGCGGCGGTGGCAATCAGCCCCAGCATTTT.

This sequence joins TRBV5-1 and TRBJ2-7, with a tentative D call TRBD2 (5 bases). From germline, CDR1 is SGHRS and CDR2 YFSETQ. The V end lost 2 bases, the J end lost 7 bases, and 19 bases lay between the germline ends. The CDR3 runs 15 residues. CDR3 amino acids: CASSFWASRPWEQYF. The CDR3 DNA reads TGCGCCAGCAGCTTTTGGGCTAGCCGACCTTGGGAGCAGTACTTC.

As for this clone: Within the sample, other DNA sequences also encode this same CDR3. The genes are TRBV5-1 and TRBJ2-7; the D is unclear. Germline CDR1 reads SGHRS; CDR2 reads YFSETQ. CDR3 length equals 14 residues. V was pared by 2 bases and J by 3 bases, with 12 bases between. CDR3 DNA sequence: TGCGCCAGCAGCTTAGTTGCCGCCGGCTACGAGCAGTACTTC. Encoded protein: CASSLVAAGYEQYF.

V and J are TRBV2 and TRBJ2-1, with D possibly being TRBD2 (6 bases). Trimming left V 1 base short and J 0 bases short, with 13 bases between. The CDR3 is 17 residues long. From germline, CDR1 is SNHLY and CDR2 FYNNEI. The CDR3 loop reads CASSEEVAGSSYNEQFF. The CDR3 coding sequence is TGTGCCAGCAGTGAAGAAGTGGCGGGGAGCTCCTACAATGAGCAGTTCTTC.

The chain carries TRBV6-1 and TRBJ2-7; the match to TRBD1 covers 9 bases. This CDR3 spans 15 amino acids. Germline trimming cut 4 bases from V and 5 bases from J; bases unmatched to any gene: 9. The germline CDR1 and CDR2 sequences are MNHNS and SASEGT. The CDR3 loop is CASSGTGALYNEQYF. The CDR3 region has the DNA TGTGCCAGCAGTGGGACAGGGGCACTCTACAACGAGCAGTACTTC.

For the CDR3, the DNA is TGTGCCAGCAGCCCCCTCGGGACGGGGGATGAGACCCAGTACTTC. Amino acids: CASSPLGTGDETQYF. V gene TRBV5-6 combines with J gene TRBJ2-5, with D maybe TRBD2 (6 bases). The germline CDR1 and CDR2 sequences are SGHDT and YYEEEE. This CDR3 is built from 15 residues. Deletions cut 4 bases from V and 5 bases from J, with 18 bases between.

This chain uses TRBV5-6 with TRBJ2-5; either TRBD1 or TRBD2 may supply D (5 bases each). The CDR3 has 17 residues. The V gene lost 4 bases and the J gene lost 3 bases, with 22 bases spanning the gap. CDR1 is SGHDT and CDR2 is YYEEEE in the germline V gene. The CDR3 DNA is TGTGCCAGCAGCCTCAGATCGGGACCGTCGTCCAAAGAGACCCAGTACTTC. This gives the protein CASSLRSGPSSKETQYF.

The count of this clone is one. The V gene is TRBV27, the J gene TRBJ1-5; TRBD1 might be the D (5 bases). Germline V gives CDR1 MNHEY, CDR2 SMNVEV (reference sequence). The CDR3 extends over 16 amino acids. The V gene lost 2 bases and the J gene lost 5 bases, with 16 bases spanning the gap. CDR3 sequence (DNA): TGTGCCAGCAGTTTAGGAGGGAATGGGGGTTATCAGCCCCAGCATTTT. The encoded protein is CASSLGGNGGYQPQHF.